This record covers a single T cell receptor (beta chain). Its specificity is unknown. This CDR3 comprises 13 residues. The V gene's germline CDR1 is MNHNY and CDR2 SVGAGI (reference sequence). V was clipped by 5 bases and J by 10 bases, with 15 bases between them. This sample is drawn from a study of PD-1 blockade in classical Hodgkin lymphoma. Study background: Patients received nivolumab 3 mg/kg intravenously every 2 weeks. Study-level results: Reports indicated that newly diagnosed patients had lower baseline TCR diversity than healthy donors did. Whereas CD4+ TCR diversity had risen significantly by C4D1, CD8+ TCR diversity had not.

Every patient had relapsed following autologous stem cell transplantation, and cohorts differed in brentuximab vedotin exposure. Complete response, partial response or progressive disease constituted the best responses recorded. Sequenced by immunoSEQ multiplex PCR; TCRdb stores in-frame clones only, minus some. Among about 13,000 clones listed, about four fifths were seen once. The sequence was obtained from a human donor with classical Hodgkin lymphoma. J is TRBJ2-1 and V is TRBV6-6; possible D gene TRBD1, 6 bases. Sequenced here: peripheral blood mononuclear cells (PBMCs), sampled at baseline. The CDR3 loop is CASSRQLGGEQFF. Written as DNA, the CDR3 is TGTGCCAGCAGTAGACAGTTAGGGGGAGAGCAGTTCTTC.